Presented here are 10 T cell receptor beta chains from one specimen sequenced in a study of T-cell memory formation after mild COVID-19. TCRdb used MiXCR to reprocess the 5' RACE reads, holding one entry per CDR3 protein. The repertoire has about 290,000 distinct CDR3 sequences, around 15% of them found once; the top ten carry about a fifth. Material: PBMCs or a T cell subset sorted from them (not recorded which). The receptor source for this set is a man in his late teens or twenties who had mild COVID-19 (a few samples of this study predate the infection). Cell type and time point are not known.

This clonotype occurred many times. This sequence joins TRBV5-1 and TRBJ2-5; D is unclear. Germline lookup yields CDR1 SGHRS and CDR2 YFSETQ. This CDR3 is built from 13 residues. V lost 0 bases and J lost 5, with 8 bases in between. The DNA for the CDR3 is TGCGCCAGCAGCTTGGAGGGCAGCGAGACCCAGTACTTC. It translates to CASSLEGSETQYF.

The chain uses TRBV10-3 and TRBJ2-1; a possible D gene is TRBD2 (7 bases). The CDR3 extends over 15 amino acids. Trimming took 4 bases from V and 8 from J, leaving 18 bases between them. CDR1 is ENHRY, CDR2 SYGVKD, per germline. CDR3 amino acids: CAISVAGASIYEQFF. The DNA for the CDR3 is TGTGCCATCAGTGTTGCGGGGGCCAGTATCTATGAGCAGTTCTTC.

This chain links TRBV2 with TRBJ1-4; D remains ambiguous. Deletions cut 7 bases from V and 4 bases from J, with 10 bases between. Germline assignment: CDR1 SNHLY and CDR2 FYNNEI. The CDR3 is made up of 13 amino acids. CDR3 region: CASMPLHNEKLFF. CDR3 coding DNA: TGTGCCAGCATGCCCCTTCATAATGAAAAACTGTTTTTT.

Only one count was recorded for this clonotype. The V gene is TRBV6-5, the J gene TRBJ1-2, with 7 bases fitting TRBD1. This CDR3 is built from 15 residues. The ends lost 6 bases at V and 4 bases at J; junction bases unmatched: 11. Germline CDR1 reads MNHEY; CDR2 reads SVGAGI. The CDR3 DNA reads TGTGCCAGCAGCACCCTCAGGGGGGCGGGCTATGGCTACACCTTC. As protein: CASSTLRGAGYGYTF.

In its sample, this clonotype was seen a few times. The chain joins TRBV20-1 to TRBJ2-4, with D possibly being TRBD2 (5 bases). CDR3 length: 13 amino acids. Germline V gene lookup returns CDR1 DFQATT and CDR2 SNEGSKA (reference sequence). Trimming pared 6 bases from V and 2 bases from J, leaving 11 bases between. CDR3 amino acids: CSAEGLPKNIQYF. CDR3 nucleotide sequence: TGCAGTGCAGAAGGACTGCCCAAAAACATTCAGTACTTC.

The rearrangement joins TRBV18 to TRBJ1-2; TRBD1 is a possible D gene (6 bases). Germline V lookup: CDR1 KGHSH, CDR2 LQKENI. V lost 1 base to trimming and J lost 3 bases, with 9 bases between them. The CDR3 extends over 14 amino acids. In nucleotides, the CDR3 is TGTGCCAGCTCACCACTGACAGGCGACTATGGCTACACCTTC. As protein: CASSPLTGDYGYTF.

This clonotype was observed many times. CDR3 sequence reads: CASSFLSTDTQYF. CDR3 in DNA: TGTGCCAGCAGCTTTTTGAGCACAGATACGCAGTATTTT. The genes are TRBV5-5 and TRBJ2-3; D is unclear. The CDR3 extends over 13 amino acids. Germline lookup yields CDR1 SGHKS and CDR2 YYEKEE (reference sequence). Trimming pared 2 bases from V and 0 bases from J, leaving 4 bases between.

V usage is TRBV4-2 and J usage is TRBJ2-6, with no clear D. CDR1 and CDR2 (germline): LGHNA, YNFKEQ. The CDR3 sequence is 15 residues long. V was cut by 6 bases and J by 0 bases, with 9 bases left in between. CDR3 coding DNA: TGTGCCAGCAGTCCAACAATCTCTGGGGCCAACGTCCTGACTTTC. It specifies CASSPTISGANVLTF.

CDR3 sequence: CASSLEEGEKLFF. CDR3 nucleotides: TGTGCCAGCAGCTTAGAGGAGGGAGAAAAACTGTTTTTT. J is TRBJ1-4 and V is TRBV7-9; D unresolved. Trimming removed 1 base at V and 8 bases at J, with 8 bases between. This CDR3 spans 13 amino acids. Germline CDR1 is SEHNR and CDR2 is FQNEAQ (reference sequence). The complete variable domain, with remaining parts taken from reference TRBV7-9 and TRBJ1-4, reads DTGVSQNPRHKITKRGQNVTFRCDPISEHNRLYWYRQTLGQGPEFLTYFQNEAQLEKSRLLSDRFSAERPKGSFSTLEIQRTEQGDSAMYLCASSLEEGEKLFFGSGTQLSVL.

This clonotype was seen only a few times. The genes are TRBV4-3 and TRBJ2-1; D is unresolved. Germline loops: CDR1 LGHNA, CDR2 YSLEER. There are 13 residues in the CDR3. V shed 2 bases and J shed 11 bases, with 13 bases lying between them. Here the CDR3 reads CASSQYETGQQFF. The DNA for the CDR3 is TGCGCCAGCAGCCAATACGAAACCGGCCAGCAGTTCTTC.